This TCR beta chain is drawn from a study of response to subunit inactivated influenza vaccine. The study, taken as a whole, reports: T cells newly recruited by each seasonal influenza vaccination are few, the authors suggested.

A few counts support this clonotype. No antigen is known for it. MiXCR, run by TCRdb on the RT-PCR reads, gives a single entry per CDR3 protein. Found here are 550,000 to 800,000 distinct CDR3 sequences, around 14% of them singletons; the top ten hold approximately 7%. The V gene lost 5 bases and the J gene lost 2 bases, with 12 bases spanning the gap. The CDR3 runs 14 residues. The material was PBMCs from blood, obtained roughly 15 days before vaccination. The chain combines TRBV12-3 or TRBV12-4 with TRBJ2-5, with D possibly TRBD1 on 5 matching bases. The TCR comes from a man aged 45-65 years who received an inactivated influenza vaccine. The CDR3 region is CASSNRGLQETQYF. Written as DNA, the CDR3 is TGTGCCAGCAGTAATAGGGGATTACAAGAGACCCAGTACTTC.